Included here is one TCR beta chain sequence, with context. As yet, its antigen is unknown. The sample is drawn from a study of T-cell memory formation after mild COVID-19. Study-wide findings and caveats: Memory cells collected pre-infection included some clones that later responded, suggesting cross-reactive memory joined.

The CDR3 runs to 14 residues. With V trimmed by 8 bases and J by 4 bases, 13 bases remained unmatched. Germline V gives CDR1 DFQATT, CDR2 SNEGSKA (reference sequence). TCRdb independently ran MiXCR on the 5' RACE reads; one entry per CDR3 protein. This sample yields hundreds of thousands of distinct CDR3 sequences, of which about 19% are seen a single time; approximately 8.1% belongs to the top ten. The source of this sequence is an adult woman who had mild COVID-19 (a few samples of this study predate the infection). Cell type and time point are not known. This chain joins TRBV20-1 and TRBJ2-5; 7 bases align to TRBD2. Source material: PBMCs or a T cell subset sorted from them (not recorded which). The DNA for the CDR3 is TGCAGTTCCGAAGGGCGGGAGCTCGCAGAGACCCAGTACTTC. This encodes CSSEGRELAETQYF.